Listed here are 12 T cell receptor beta chains from one sample, sequenced in a study of radiotherapy plus CTLA-4 blockade in lung cancer. Assay: immunoSEQ multiplex PCR; the TCRdb copy retains only in-frame clones and omits some. The data contain 40,000 or so clones, roughly 65% of them singletons. The specimen comprised peripheral blood, sampled from a patient treated with radiotherapy plus ipilimumab. The receptor source for this set is a human donor with non-small cell lung cancer who had a partial response to radiotherapy plus ipilimumab.

This rearrangement joins TRBV19 to TRBJ2-7, with 7 bases identical to TRBD2. The CDR3 contains 15 residues. Unmatched junction bases numbered 8, after V lost 4 bases and J lost 2 bases. Germline CDR1 LNHDA, CDR2 SQIVND (reference sequence). CDR3 sequence (DNA): TGTGCCAGTAGTAGAGCGGGGTCTTCCACCTACGAGCAGTACTTC. It translates to CASSRAGSSTYEQYF.

The CDR3, as DNA: TGCAGCGTTGACCAGGGTGGTTCCCCTGGCTACACCTTC. Its translation is CSVDQGGSPGYTF. The chain has TRBV29-1 and TRBJ1-2; TRBD1 might be the D (5 bases). The CDR3 is 13 amino acids. Trimming shortened V by 3 bases and J by 7 bases, and 15 bases separated the two germline ends. Germline V gene data show CDR1 as SQVTM and CDR2 as ANQGSEA.

This clone was recorded only once. This sequence joins TRBV15 and TRBJ1-2, with D possibly being TRBD1 (6 bases). With 1 base removed from V and 6 bases from J, the gap between germline ends came to 15 bases. This CDR3 is built from 15 residues. Germline V CDR1 and CDR2: LNHNV, YYDKDF (reference sequence). The CDR3 nucleotides are TGTGCCACCAGCAGAGCGGTAGGGGGTAGGGATGGCTACACCTTC. Its protein is CATSRAVGGRDGYTF.

The chain is built from TRBV5-1 and TRBJ2-2; a weak D match, TRBD2 (7 bases). In germline, CDR1 is SGHRS, CDR2 YFSETQ. The V and J ends lost 7 bases and 3 bases respectively, with 19 bases between them. CDR3 length: 16 residues. CDR3 loop: CASRPLRGGDTGELFF. The CDR3 coding sequence is TGCGCCAGCCGCCCCCTGAGGGGGGGAGACACCGGGGAGCTGTTTTTT. Drawing the rest from reference TRBV5-1 and TRBJ2-2, the complete variable domain is KAGVTQTPRYLIKTRGQQVTLSCSPISGHRSVSWYQQTPGQGLQFLFEYFSETQRNKGNFPGRFSGRQFSNSRSEMNVSTLELGDSALYLCASRPLRGGDTGELFFGEGSRLTVL.

The chain uses TRBV7-6 and TRBJ2-7; D might be TRBD2 (6 bases). V dropped 5 bases and J dropped 5 bases, with 13 bases sitting between them. The V gene's germline CDR1 is SGHVS and CDR2 FNYEAQ. The CDR3 length is 13 residues. CDR3 protein: CASSPGRGNEQYF. In DNA, the CDR3 is TGTGCCAGCAGCCCGGGACGGGGGAACGAGCAGTACTTC.

This chain links TRBV6-1 with TRBJ2-2; D is unresolved. CDR3 length equals 13 residues. Germline CDR1 is MNHNS and CDR2 is SASEGT. V lost 6 bases, J lost 1 base, and 6 bases lay in between. In DNA form, the CDR3 reads TGTGCCAGCAGGGAACAGAACACCGGGGAGCTGTTTTTT. Translation: CASREQNTGELFF.

This clone was recorded once. The gene calls are TRBV11-3 and TRBJ2-3, with TRBD1 matching over 7 bases. With V trimmed by 1 base and J by 3 bases, 7 bases remained unmatched. CDR1 and CDR2 from the germline V gene are SGHNT and YENEEA. This CDR3 is built from 16 residues. As DNA, the CDR3 is TGTGCCAGCAGCTTAGGACGGGACAGTTATACAGATACGCAGTATTTT. Its protein is CASSLGRDSYTDTQYF.

The J gene is TRBJ2-7, the V gene TRBV6-5; D is uncertain. The CDR3 is 14 amino acids. Germline V gives CDR1 MNHEY, CDR2 SVGAGI. The ends were cut back, 0 bases at V and 3 bases at J, with 9 bases in the middle. The CDR3 region is CASSYSFGLYEQYF. As DNA, the CDR3 is TGTGCCAGCAGTTACTCCTTTGGGCTCTACGAGCAGTACTTC.

This clone has only a few counts. The chain joins TRBV6-1 to TRBJ1-2; D not resolved. V was pared by 5 bases and J by 1 base, with 8 bases between. CDR3 length equals 13 residues. CDR1 is MNHNS and CDR2 is SASEGT in the germline V gene. The DNA for the CDR3 is TGTGCCAGCAGTAACAGTGGTAACTATGGCTACACCTTC. Its translation: CASSNSGNYGYTF.

The rearrangement links TRBV5-1 to TRBJ1-4; TRBD1 agrees at 10 bases. The CDR3 is 18 amino acids. Germline lookup yields CDR1 SGHRS and CDR2 YFSETQ. After removal of 0 bases from V and 7 bases from J, the junction contained 12 bases not matched to a gene. CDR3 nucleotide sequence: TGCGCCAGCAGCTTGGCTCCGGGACAGGGGTACAGTGGTGAAAAACTGTTTTTT. Translated, it gives CASSLAPGQGYSGEKLFF. Full variable domain (remainder filled in from reference TRBV5-1 and TRBJ1-4): KAGVTQTPRYLIKTRGQQVTLSCSPISGHRSVSWYQQTPGQGLQFLFEYFSETQRNKGNFPGRFSGRQFSNSRSEMNVSTLELGDSALYLCASSLAPGQGYSGEKLFFGSGTQLSVL.

This clone is classed as medium-sized (0.01 to 0.1%). V and J are TRBV10-3 and TRBJ1-1, with D possibly TRBD1 on 6 matching bases. Germline V CDR1 and CDR2: ENHRY, SYGVKD. The CDR3 runs 16 residues. V lost 6 bases and J 0 bases, leaving 17 bases between the germline ends. Here the CDR3 DNA reads TGTGCCATCAGCAGAGAGGGGGTCGGAATGAACACTGAAGCTTTCTTT. This codes for CAISREGVGMNTEAFF.

The chain is built from TRBV5-4 and TRBJ2-3; 14 bases align to TRBD2. The CDR3 totals 16 residues. V trimming: 4 bases; J trimming: 2 bases; junction bases outside the gene matches: 3. From germline, CDR1 is SGHNT and CDR2 YYREEE (reference sequence). This chain's CDR3 is CASSQGLAGATDTQYF. The CDR3 DNA reads as TGTGCCAGCAGCCAGGGACTAGCGGGGGCCACAGATACGCAGTATTTT.